The 8 T cell receptor beta chains presented below share a single source sample, sequenced in a study of tumor-infiltrating lymphocytes in primary liver carcinoma. Starting from approximately 500 ng of total RNA, TCR beta cDNA was produced with a primer in the constant region. Generation of the TCR beta libraries relied on three nested multiplex PCR rounds using slightly modified ARM-PCR. A C-beta reverse primer was combined with TRBV1-TRBV30 forward primers in the first two PCR rounds, and each round had around 11 cycles. Each CDR3 protein gets one entry after TCRdb re-called the multiplex PCR reads with MiXCR. The data show 180,000 or so distinct CDR3 sequences, about 60% seen once. Germline DNA was also extracted, and blood RNA derived from unsorted whole blood. Sequencing input: peripheral blood. All receptors come from a man aged 35-49 years with primary liver carcinoma and hepatitis B virus infection.

This sequence joins TRBV29-1 and TRBJ2-5; the match to TRBD1 covers 12 bases. Trimming took 5 bases from V and 5 from J; bases not matched to a gene: 9. Germline CDR1 is SQVTM and CDR2 is ANQGSEA. The CDR3 is 15 amino acids. This CDR3 reads CSVRGGTGGLETQYF. In DNA, the CDR3 is TGCAGCGTTCGGGGGGGGACAGGGGGCCTGGAGACCCAGTACTTC.

On this clonotype: Here the CDR3 omits its conserved ending phenylalanine or tryptophan, so a read error is the likely source. This chain connects TRBV6-5 to TRBJ1-3; D may be TRBD1 (5 bases). This CDR3 has 15 residues. Germline V gene data show CDR1 as MNHEY and CDR2 as SVGAGI. V was cut by 2 bases and J by 0 bases, with 8 bases left in between. The CDR3: CASSYARASGNTIYL. The DNA of the CDR3 is TGTGCCAGCAGTTACGCCAGGGCCTCTGGAAACACCATATATCTT.

This clonotype came up a few times. One end of the junction varies from germline; a read error may be responsible. V and J are TRBV4-2 and TRBJ2-1; 14 nucleotides agree with TRBD2. Germline V CDR1 and CDR2: LGHNA, YNFKEQ. The CDR3 has 16 amino acids. The CDR3 DNA reads TGTGCCAGCAGCCAAGATACAGGACTAGCGGGAGGTGAGCAGTCCTTC. Protein product: CASSQDTGLAGGEQSF.

The chain combines TRBV6-5 with TRBJ2-7; 10 bases line up with TRBD2. The CDR3 loop spans 14 amino acids. V shed 3 bases and J 2 bases; nucleotides not matched to a gene: 1. Per germline, CDR1 MNHEY and CDR2 SVGAGI. CDR3 protein: CASSYSGRTYEQYF. CDR3 sequence (DNA): TGTGCCAGCAGTTATAGCGGGAGGACCTACGAGCAGTACTTC.

This clonotype was seen only a few times. This chain joins TRBV7-8 and TRBJ2-3; maybe TRBD2 (7 bases). CDR1 SGHVS and CDR2 FQNEAQ come from the germline V gene. There are 16 residues in the CDR3. V was cut by 4 bases and J by 2 bases, with 16 bases left in between. For the CDR3, the DNA is TGTGCCAGCAGCTCCCTAGGGGGAGGGAACACAGATACGCAGTATTTT. Translated, it gives CASSSLGGGNTDTQYF.

As to this clonotype: With a much larger clone just one base away, this may be a read error. The chain employs TRBV29-1 and TRBJ2-5; no clear D. The CDR3 totals 13 residues. Germline-derived CDR1 and CDR2 are SQVTM and ANQGSEA. The DNA of the CDR3 is TGCAGCGTTGCCCCCCTCGGCCAAGAGATCCAGTACTTC. Its protein is CSVAPLGQEIQYF.

The chain links TRBV6-1 to TRBJ1-1; 7 bases agree with TRBD1. Germline loops: CDR1 MNHNS, CDR2 SASEGT. The junction had 2 bases not matched to a gene; V was cut back by 6 bases and J by 1 base. The CDR3 spans 13 residues. CDR3 region: CASSRTGNTEAFF. The CDR3 nucleotides read TGTGCCAGCAGCCGGACAGGGAACACTGAAGCTTTCTTT.

This chain joins TRBV12-3 or TRBV12-4 and TRBJ2-2; no firm D call. CDR3 length equals 12 residues. Trimming removed 2 bases from V and 7 bases from J, with 5 bases in between. CDR3 bases: TGTGCCAGCAGTTTAAACGGCGGGGAGCTGTTTTTT. Protein product: CASSLNGGELFF.